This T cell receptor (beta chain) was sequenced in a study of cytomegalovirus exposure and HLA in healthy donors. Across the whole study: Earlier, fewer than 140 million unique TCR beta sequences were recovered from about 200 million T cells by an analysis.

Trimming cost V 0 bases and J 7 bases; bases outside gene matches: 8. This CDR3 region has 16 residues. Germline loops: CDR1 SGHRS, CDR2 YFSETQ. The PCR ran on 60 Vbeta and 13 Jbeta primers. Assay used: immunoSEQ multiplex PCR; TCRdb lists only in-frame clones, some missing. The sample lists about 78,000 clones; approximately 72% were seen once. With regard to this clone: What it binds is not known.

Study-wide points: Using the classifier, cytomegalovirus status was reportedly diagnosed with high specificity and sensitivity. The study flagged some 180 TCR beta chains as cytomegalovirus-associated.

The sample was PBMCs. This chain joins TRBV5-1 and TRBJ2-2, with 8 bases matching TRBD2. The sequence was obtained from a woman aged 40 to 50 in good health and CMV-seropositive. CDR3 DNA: TGCGCCAGCAGCTTGGAGAATAGCGGGATAGGCGGGGAGCTGTTTTTT. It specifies CASSLENSGIGGELFF. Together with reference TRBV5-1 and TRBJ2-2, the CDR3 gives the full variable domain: KAGVTQTPRYLIKTRGQQVTLSCSPISGHRSVSWYQQTPGQGLQFLFEYFSETQRNKGNFPGRFSGRQFSNSRSEMNVSTLELGDSALYLCASSLENSGIGGELFFGEGSRLTVL.